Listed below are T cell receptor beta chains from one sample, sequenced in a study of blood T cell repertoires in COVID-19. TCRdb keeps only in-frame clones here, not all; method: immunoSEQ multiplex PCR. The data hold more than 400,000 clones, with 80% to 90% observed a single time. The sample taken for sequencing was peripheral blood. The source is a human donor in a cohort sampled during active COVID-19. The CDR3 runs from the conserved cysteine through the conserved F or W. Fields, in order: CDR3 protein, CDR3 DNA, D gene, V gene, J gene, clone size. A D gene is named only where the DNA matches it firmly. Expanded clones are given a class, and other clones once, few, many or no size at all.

CDR3: CASSVLEGTDTQYF
DNA: TGTGCCAGCAGCGTGCTGGAGGGCACAGATACGCAGTATTTT
D: .
V: TRBV5-4
J: TRBJ2-3
size: .

CDR3: CASSLTGLAGTNTDTQYF
DNA: TGTGCCAGCAGTCTGACCGGACTAGCGGGAACAAACACAGATACGCAGTATTTT
D: TRBD2
V: TRBV28
J: TRBJ2-3
size: once

CDR3: CASRQGPSPLHF
DNA: TGTGCCAGCAGACAGGGTCCCTCACCCCTCCACTTT
D: .
V: TRBV3-1/TRBV3-2
J: TRBJ1-6
size: .

CDR3: CASSDTGTALNTEAFF
DNA: TGTGCCAGCAGTGACACCGGGACAGCCCTTAACACTGAAGCTTTCTTT
D: TRBD1
V: TRBV2
J: TRBJ1-1
size: .

CDR3: CASSRGGSYNEQFF
DNA: TGTGCCAGCAGTCGGGGGGGGTCCTACAATGAGCAGTTCTTC
D: TRBD2
V: TRBV6-5
J: TRBJ2-1
size: .

CDR3: CATSRDLGRSYNEQFF
DNA: TGTGCCACCAGCAGAGATCTAGGGAGGTCCTACAATGAGCAGTTCTTC
D: .
V: TRBV15
J: TRBJ2-1
size: .

CDR3: CASSLAGQTYEQYF
DNA: TGTGCCAGCAGCTTGGCAGGCCAAACCTACGAGCAGTACTTC
D: .
V: TRBV7-9
J: TRBJ2-7
size: .

CDR3: CASSSGQGARHEQFF
DNA: TGTGCCAGCAGCTCCGGACAGGGGGCTAGACATGAGCAGTTCTTC
D: TRBD1
V: TRBV7-9
J: TRBJ2-1
size: .

CDR3: CASSLEGEGGTQYF
DNA: TGTGCCAGCAGCTTAGAAGGGGAGGGTGGTACGCAGTATTTT
D: TRBD2
V: TRBV11-2
J: TRBJ2-3
size: .

CDR3: CASSETSGGYNEQFF
DNA: TGTGCCAGCAGTGAAACTAGCGGAGGTTACAATGAGCAGTTCTTC
D: TRBD2
V: TRBV6-4
J: TRBJ2-1
size: .

CDR3: CASSSTGAAGETQYF
DNA: TGTGCCAGCAGCTCGACAGGGGCGGCTGGCGAGACCCAGTACTTC
D: TRBD1
V: TRBV7-3
J: TRBJ2-5
size: .

CDR3: CAWSGTSGHEQYF
DNA: TGTGCCTGGAGTGGGACTAGTGGCCACGAGCAGTACTTC
D: TRBD2
V: TRBV30
J: TRBJ2-7
size: few

CDR3: CASRALGSYEQYF
DNA: TGTGCCAGCAGAGCGCTCGGCTCCTACGAGCAGTACTTC
D: .
V: TRBV27
J: TRBJ2-7
size: once

CDR3: CASSLFTLGNTEAFF
DNA: TGTGCCAGCAGCTTATTTACCCTGGGCAACACTGAAGCTTTCTTT
D: .
V: TRBV7-2
J: TRBJ1-1
size: .

CDR3: CASSSRTTAARGNEQFF
DNA: TGTGCCAGCAGTTCTAGAACCACGGCGGCAAGGGGGAATGAGCAGTTCTTC
D: .
V: TRBV27
J: TRBJ2-1
size: .

CDR3: CASTPELSGSHEQYF
DNA: TGTGCCAGCACCCCCGAGTTGAGCGGGAGCCACGAGCAGTACTTC
D: TRBD2
V: TRBV6-5
J: TRBJ2-7
size: .

CDR3: CASSLGGGTDTQYF
DNA: TGCGCCAGCAGCTTGGGCGGAGGCACAGATACGCAGTATTTT
D: .
V: TRBV5-1
J: TRBJ2-3
size: few

CDR3: CASRPQRNTEAFF
DNA: TGTGCCAGCAGACCACAGAGGAACACTGAAGCTTTCTTT
D: .
V: TRBV7-9
J: TRBJ1-1
size: .

CDR3: CASSPPGKELAGEYF
DNA: TGTGCCAGCAGCCCCCCGGGTAAAGAACTAGCGGGAGAGTACTTC
D: TRBD2
V: TRBV6-5
J: TRBJ2-5
size: .

CDR3: CASSSTGYNSPLHF
DNA: TGTGCCAGCAGTTCCACAGGGTATAATTCACCCCTCCACTTT
D: .
V: TRBV27
J: TRBJ1-6
size: .

CDR3: CSVMSSGNLRNEQYF
DNA: TGCAGCGTTATGTCAAGCGGGAACCTCCGGAACGAGCAGTACTTC
D: TRBD2
V: TRBV29-1
J: TRBJ2-7
size: .

CDR3: CASKSVNTEAFF
DNA: TGTGCCAGCAAGTCAGTGAACACTGAAGCTTTCTTT
D: .
V: TRBV9
J: TRBJ1-1
size: .

CDR3: CATSRGGGSNTEAFF
DNA: TGTGCCACCAGCAGAGGGGGGGGTTCGAACACTGAAGCTTTCTTT
D: .
V: TRBV15
J: TRBJ1-1
size: .

CDR3: CASSSLVGGETQYF
DNA: TGTGCCAGTAGTAGCCTCGTCGGGGGGGAGACCCAGTACTTC
D: TRBD2
V: TRBV19
J: TRBJ2-5
size: .

CDR3: CASSLQGGTEAFF
DNA: TGTGCCAGCAGTCTACAGGGTGGAACTGAAGCTTTCTTT
D: .
V: TRBV27
J: TRBJ1-1
size: .

CDR3: CSVAAGRGAEAFF
DNA: TGCAGCGTTGCCGCCGGGAGGGGGGCTGAAGCTTTCTTT
D: .
V: TRBV29-1
J: TRBJ1-1
size: .

CDR3: CASSKSRTGANYGYTF
DNA: TGTGCCAGTAGTAAATCCAGGACAGGGGCTAACTATGGCTACACCTTC
D: TRBD1
V: TRBV19
J: TRBJ1-2
size: .

CDR3: CASSSGSSGRSYEQYF
DNA: TGTGCCAGCAGCTCTGGTTCTAGCGGGCGCTCCTACGAGCAGTACTTC
D: TRBD2
V: TRBV5-4
J: TRBJ2-7
size: .

CDR3: CASNVGGSLRGYTF
DNA: TGTGCCAGCAACGTGGGGGGATCCCTCCGTGGCTACACCTTC
D: .
V: TRBV6-6
J: TRBJ1-2
size: .

CDR3: CATSDPKADRRQETQYF
DNA: TGTGCCACCAGTGACCCAAAAGCTGACAGGCGCCAAGAGACCCAGTACTTC
D: .
V: TRBV24-1
J: TRBJ2-5
size: .

CDR3: CAASGTVNTEAFF
DNA: TGTGCCGCGTCCGGGACAGTGAACACTGAAGCTTTCTTT
D: TRBD1
V: TRBV30
J: TRBJ1-1
size: .

CDR3: CASSLGRGQSTEAFF
DNA: TGTGCCAGCAGCTTGGGTAGGGGGCAAAGCACTGAAGCTTTCTTT
D: TRBD1
V: TRBV5-4
J: TRBJ1-1
size: .

CDR3: CASSKTSGSIDEQYF
DNA: TGTGCCAGCTCCAAAACTAGCGGGAGTATCGACGAGCAGTACTTC
D: TRBD2
V: TRBV5-4
J: TRBJ2-7
size: .

CDR3: CASSGSVSYEQYF
DNA: TGTGCTTCGAGCGGGAGTGTATCCTACGAGCAGTACTTC
D: TRBD2
V: TRBV19
J: TRBJ2-7
size: .

CDR3: CASSSLRGAEYYEQYF
DNA: TGTGCCAGCAGCTCGTTGAGAGGAGCGGAGTACTACGAGCAGTACTTC
D: .
V: TRBV7-9
J: TRBJ2-7
size: .

CDR3: CASSSGAGKLFF
DNA: TGTGCCAGCAGTTCAGGGGCAGGGAAGCTGTTTTTT
D: .
V: TRBV28
J: TRBJ2-2
size: .

CDR3: CSVGGTATSTDTQYF
DNA: TGCAGCGTTGGGGGGACAGCAACTAGCACAGATACGCAGTATTTT
D: TRBD1
V: TRBV29-1
J: TRBJ2-3
size: once

CDR3: CASSETPDRDYGYTF
DNA: TGCGCCAGCAGTGAGACTCCGGACAGGGACTATGGCTACACCTTC
D: TRBD1
V: TRBV10-2
J: TRBJ1-2
size: .

CDR3: CASGLGLGHSTDTQYF
DNA: TGTGCTAGTGGTTTGGGGTTGGGACACAGCACAGATACGCAGTATTTT
D: .
V: TRBV12-5
J: TRBJ2-3
size: .

CDR3: CASSPLQGQGTEAFF
DNA: TGTGCCAGCAGCCCACTCCAGGGCCAGGGCACTGAAGCTTTCTTT
D: .
V: TRBV14
J: TRBJ1-1
size: .

CDR3: CASSRDRASGNTIYF
DNA: TGTGCCAGCAGCCGGGACAGGGCCTCTGGAAACACCATATATTTT
D: TRBD1
V: TRBV5-4
J: TRBJ1-3
size: .

CDR3: CASSHPGAANTEAFF
DNA: TGCGCCAGCAGCCACCCAGGGGCGGCGAACACTGAAGCTTTCTTT
D: .
V: TRBV4-1
J: TRBJ1-1
size: .

CDR3: CSARTTTEAFF
DNA: TGCAGTGCTAGAACTACCACTGAAGCTTTCTTT
D: .
V: TRBV20-1
J: TRBJ1-1
size: .

CDR3: CASSEQGWHEQFF
DNA: TGTGCCAGTAGCGAACAGGGTTGGCATGAGCAGTTCTTC
D: .
V: TRBV19
J: TRBJ2-1
size: few

CDR3: CAWRAHGLEAIYF
DNA: TGTGCCTGGAGAGCGCACGGACTCGAGGCCATATATTTT
D: .
V: TRBV30
J: TRBJ1-3
size: .